This T cell receptor beta chain was identified during a study of response to subunit inactivated influenza vaccine. Study-wide results and caveats: Only a handful of new T cells, the authors suggested, are recruited with each seasonal influenza vaccination.

V dropped 4 bases and J dropped 2; count of bases not matched to a gene: 5. Germline CDR1 MNHNS, CDR2 SASEGT. The CDR3 length is 15 residues. From the RT-PCR reads, TCRdb called clonotypes with MiXCR, one entry per CDR3 protein. The data show around 480,000 distinct CDR3 sequences, with 16% seen just once and 2.5% to 3.5% held by the top ten. This clonotype has more than one count but fewer than ten. What it binds is unknown. The chain is built from TRBV6-1 and TRBJ1-5; 7 positions agree with TRBD1. The source is a man between 50 and 69 years old who received an inactivated influenza vaccine. Source: CD4+ T cells sorted from PBMCs, taken approximately 25 months after vaccination. The CDR3 loop is CASSVTGYGNQPQHF. The DNA of the CDR3 is TGTGCCAGCAGTGTGACAGGGTATGGCAATCAGCCCCAGCATTTT.